Each of the 3 T cell receptor beta chains below was sequenced from the same sample in a study of blood T cell repertoires in COVID-19. Sequenced by immunoSEQ multiplex PCR; TCRdb stores in-frame clones only, minus some. The table has fewer than 120,000 clones, 65% to 90% seen once. Sample: peripheral blood. The receptors were gathered from an older woman with acute or convalescent COVID-19.

This clone was seen more than once but under ten times. This rearrangement joins TRBV6-6 to TRBJ2-7; D may be TRBD2 (5 bases). The CDR3 extends over 15 amino acids. Trimming stripped 6 bases from V and 3 bases from J, with 18 bases between. Germline lookup yields CDR1 MNHNY and CDR2 SVGAGI (reference sequence). The CDR3 region is CASSPLEDLVYEQYF. CDR3 bases: TGTGCCAGCAGCCCCTTGGAGGACTTAGTCTACGAGCAGTACTTC.

The rearrangement joins TRBV5-1 to TRBJ1-2, with D perhaps matching TRBD1 (6 bases). Germline V gene sequence: CDR1 SGHRS, CDR2 YFSETQ. V was trimmed by 0 bases and J by 8 bases, leaving 17 bases between them. The CDR3 runs 15 residues. As DNA, the CDR3 is TGCGCCAGCAGCTTGGACGACTCGGACAGTTGGGGCTACACCTTC. It translates to CASSLDDSDSWGYTF.

V is TRBV19 and J is TRBJ2-1; a weak D match, TRBD2 (6 bases). CDR1 and CDR2 from the germline V gene are LNHDA and SQIVND (reference sequence). This CDR3 contains 16 residues. V dropped 4 bases and J dropped 0 bases, with 13 bases sitting between them. CDR3 nucleotides: TGTGCCAGTAGTACCTTTCGGGGGAGCTCCTACAATGAGCAGTTCTTC. The encoded protein is CASSTFRGSSYNEQFF.